A single sample is the source of the 25 T cell receptor beta chains below, sequenced in a study of cytomegalovirus exposure and HLA in healthy donors. With 60 Vbeta and 13 Jbeta primers, the PCR was carried out. This table comes from immunoSEQ multiplex PCR, and its TCRdb copy is limited to in-frame clones, with some not included. The sample consists of 200,000 to 250,000 clones, roughly 75% of them appearing once. Sample: PBMCs. Source of these receptors: a woman aged 25 to 39 in good health and CMV-seronegative.

This chain joins TRBV19 and TRBJ2-3, with 9 positions matching TRBD2. Germline trimming cut 3 bases from V and 2 bases from J; bases unmatched to any gene: 3. The CDR3 is 15 amino acids. The germline CDR1 and CDR2 sequences are LNHDA and SQIVND (reference sequence). DNA of the CDR3: TGTGCCAGTAGTATGCCTAGCGGGGCCACAGATACGCAGTATTTT. This translates into CASSMPSGATDTQYF.

DNA for the CDR3: TGCGCCAGCAGCCGGGGTGAAGGGTCTAGCACAGATACGCAGTATTTT. Translation gives CASSRGEGSSTDTQYF. The rearrangement links TRBV5-1 to TRBJ2-3; TRBD2 might be the D (5 bases). Trimming took 4 bases from V and 0 from J, leaving 15 bases between them. CDR1 is SGHRS, CDR2 YFSETQ, per germline. The CDR3 has 16 residues.

A note on this clone: At one of its ends the junction is not consistent with the germline gene, which may arise from a read error. The J gene is TRBJ1-4, the V gene TRBV5-1; 9 bases line up with TRBD1. CDR1 is SGHRS, CDR2 YFSETQ, per germline. The CDR3 covers 15 residues. CDR3 coding DNA: TGCTCCAGCAGCTCCACGGGACAGGGCGACGAAAAACTGTTTTTT. Amino acid sequence: CSSSSTGQGDEKLFF.

The CDR3 bases are TGTGCCAGTACACCAGGCCGGAACACCGGGGAGCTGTTTTTT. The encoded protein is CASTPGRNTGELFF. V is TRBV19 and J is TRBJ2-2, with D unclear. The germline V gene encodes CDR1 LNHDA and CDR2 SQIVND (reference sequence). V was trimmed by 7 bases and J by 1 base, leaving 10 bases between them. There are 14 residues in the CDR3.

The genes are TRBV6-5 and TRBJ1-5, with D perhaps TRBD1 (6 bases). V was clipped by 2 bases and J by 6 bases, with 14 bases between them. The CDR3 totals 15 residues. Germline V CDR1 and CDR2: MNHEY, SVGAGI. The CDR3, as DNA: TGTGCCAGCAGTTACCCTTGGGGGCTAAGTCAGCCCCAGCATTTT. The encoded protein is CASSYPWGLSQPQHF.

The genes are TRBV29-1 and TRBJ1-2, with 7 bases aligning to TRBD1. The CDR3 has 13 amino acids. The V segment lost 3 bases and the J segment 2 bases; nucleotides outside the gene matches: 3. Germline V gives CDR1 SQVTM, CDR2 ANQGSEA. The CDR3, as DNA: TGCAGCGTTGATTCGGGACAGAACTATGGCTACACCTTC. It encodes CSVDSGQNYGYTF.

The V and J genes are TRBV7-2 and TRBJ1-4, with D possibly TRBD1 on 5 matching bases. CDR3 length: 15 residues. Germline CDR1 SGHTA, CDR2 FQGNSA. V lost 1 base and J lost 2, with 8 bases in between. In DNA, the CDR3 is TGTGCCAGCAGCTTAGAGGGGAAGACTAATGAAAAACTGTTTTTT. It yields the protein CASSLEGKTNEKLFF.

The chain has TRBV11-1 and TRBJ2-2, with D perhaps TRBD1 (6 bases). Germline CDR1 is SGHAT and CDR2 is FQDESV (reference sequence). The CDR3 totals 15 residues. V lost 1 base and J 5 bases, leaving 11 bases between the germline ends. CDR3 residues: CASSLVTGRTGELFF. As DNA, the CDR3 is TGTGCCAGCAGCTTAGTTACAGGGAGAACCGGGGAGCTGTTTTTT.

This clone was detected once. The chain recombines TRBV7-9 with TRBJ2-6; D remains unclear. The V end lost 5 bases, the J end lost 2 bases, and 13 bases lay between the germline ends. The CDR3 is 16 amino acids. Germline loops: CDR1 SEHNR, CDR2 FQNEAQ (reference sequence). CDR3: CASSNTEGAGANVLTF. The CDR3 region has the DNA TGTGCCAGCAGCAACACGGAAGGAGCTGGGGCCAACGTCCTGACTTTC.

The V call is TRBV5-4, the J call TRBJ2-1, with unresolved D. CDR3 size: 11 residues. CDR1 is SGHNT, CDR2 YYREEE, per germline (reference sequence). Trimming pared 2 bases from V and 10 bases from J, leaving 7 bases between. CDR3 in amino acids: CASSFQSEQFF. For the CDR3, the DNA is TGTGCCAGCAGCTTCCAATCAGAGCAGTTCTTC. The whole variable domain, filled in from reference TRBV5-4 and TRBJ2-1, reads ETGVTQSPTHLIKTRGQQVTLRCSSQSGHNTVSWYQQALGQGPQFIFQYYREEENGRGNFPPRFSGLQFPNYSSELNVNALELDDSALYLCASSFQSEQFFGPGTRLTVL.

The gene calls are TRBV6-1 and TRBJ2-1, with 7 bases that match TRBD1. Germline trimming cut 8 bases from V and 7 bases from J; bases unmatched to any gene: 14. This CDR3 spans 15 amino acids. Germline V CDR1 and CDR2: MNHNS, SASEGT. CDR3: CASFGGGQGENEQFF. For the CDR3, the DNA is TGTGCCAGCTTTGGAGGTGGTCAGGGGGAAAATGAGCAGTTCTTC.

The J gene is TRBJ1-2, the V gene TRBV28, with D maybe TRBD1 (5 bases). V was clipped by 6 bases and J by 4 bases, with 15 bases between them. The CDR3 is made up of 14 amino acids. Germline CDR1 reads MDHEN; CDR2 reads SYDVKM. Here the CDR3 reads CASSLGWQGYGYTF. The CDR3 coding sequence is TGTGCCAGCAGCCTCGGGTGGCAGGGCTATGGCTACACCTTC.

V is TRBV19 and J is TRBJ1-3, with unresolved D. Deletions cut 0 bases from V and 2 bases from J, with 5 bases between. This CDR3 contains 14 residues. Germline loops: CDR1 LNHDA, CDR2 SQIVND (reference sequence). CDR3 DNA sequence: TGTGCCAGTAGTATAGATCCCGCTGGAAACACCATATATTTT. Residues: CASSIDPAGNTIYF.

This clone was counted between two and nine times. The V gene is TRBV30, the J gene TRBJ1-1; D perhaps matches TRBD1 (6 bases). The CDR3 covers 11 residues. CDR1 and CDR2 from the germline V gene are GTSNPN and SVGIG (reference sequence). Trimming took 6 bases from V and 8 from J, leaving 13 bases between them. DNA for the CDR3: TGTGCCTGCCATTCAACAGGGGAAGCTTTCTTT. Translated, it gives CACHSTGEAFF.

The chain joins TRBV6-5 to TRBJ1-2, with 9 bases matching TRBD1. V lost 8 bases to trimming and J lost 3 bases; unmatched junction nucleotides: 10. Per the germline V gene, CDR1 is MNHEY and CDR2 is SVGAGI. The CDR3 has 15 residues. CDR3 nucleotides: TGTGCCAGCGCGAAAAGGGACAGGGAACACTATGGCTACACCTTC. Protein: CASAKRDREHYGYTF.

The V and J genes are TRBV2 and TRBJ2-1; 11 bases match TRBD2. The V and J ends lost 3 bases and 7 bases, in that order; junction bases with no gene match: 8. There are 16 residues in the CDR3. Germline values: CDR1 SNHLY, CDR2 FYNNEI. Here the CDR3 reads CASSETPGTSGNEQFF. CDR3 DNA: TGTGCCAGCAGTGAGACTCCCGGGACTAGCGGTAATGAGCAGTTCTTC.

This chain connects TRBV4-1 to TRBJ2-2; 15 bases align to TRBD2. CDR1 is MGHRA, CDR2 YSYEKL, per germline. The CDR3 sequence is 17 residues long. V gave up 4 bases and J gave up 7 bases; unmatched junction bases: 7. CDR3 region: CASSRGLAGGQGGELFF. The DNA for the CDR3 is TGCGCCAGCAGCCGCGGACTAGCGGGGGGGCAAGGCGGGGAGCTGTTTTTT.

The V gene is TRBV2, the J gene TRBJ1-2; TRBD1 matches 8 bases. Trimming cost V 4 bases and J 7 bases; bases outside gene matches: 5. Germline CDR1 is SNHLY and CDR2 is FYNNEI. The CDR3 has 13 residues. The CDR3 protein is CASSGQGPGGYTF. The CDR3 nucleotides read TGTGCCAGCAGTGGACAGGGGCCGGGTGGCTACACCTTC.

V is TRBV5-4 and J is TRBJ2-3; TRBD2 agrees at 8 bases. Germline assignment: CDR1 SGHNT and CDR2 YYREEE (reference sequence). There are 17 residues in the CDR3. V was pared by 0 bases and J by 4 bases, with 10 bases of the junction left unmatched. The CDR3 loop reads CASSLGGAGGFSDTQYF. The CDR3 region has the DNA TGTGCCAGCAGCTTGGGGGGGGCGGGGGGTTTCTCAGATACGCAGTATTTT. Variable domain in full (rest from reference TRBV5-4 and TRBJ2-3): ETGVTQSPTHLIKTRGQQVTLRCSSQSGHNTVSWYQQALGQGPQFIFQYYREEENGRGNFPPRFSGLQFPNYSSELNVNALELDDSALYLCASSLGGAGGFSDTQYFGPGTRLTVL.

This chain connects TRBV12-5 to TRBJ2-7; TRBD2 agrees at 12 bases. Trimming at V came to 5 bases and at J to 4 bases, leaving 6 bases not matched to a gene. Germline CDR1 is LGHNT and CDR2 is FRNRAP. This CDR3 region has 15 residues. The CDR3 loop reads CASGTSSGRAYEQYF. Written as DNA, the CDR3 is TGTGCTAGTGGTACTTCTAGCGGGAGGGCTTACGAGCAGTACTTC.

The chain links TRBV6-6 to TRBJ2-4; possible D gene TRBD2, 6 bases. The CDR3 is 13 amino acids. The germline gives CDR1 MNHNY, CDR2 SVGAGI (reference sequence). V shed 4 bases and J shed 7 bases, with 11 bases lying between them. The CDR3: CASSLEGLNIQYF. The CDR3 nucleotides read TGTGCCAGCAGTTTGGAGGGCTTGAACATTCAGTACTTC.

The chain couples TRBV7-9 to TRBJ1-2; 7 nucleotides agree with TRBD1. V lost 3 bases and J lost 6; bases outside the gene matches: 4. The CDR3 is 13 amino acids. CDR1 and CDR2 (germline): SEHNR, FQNEAQ (reference sequence). CDR3 nucleotides: TGTGCCAGCAGCTTCGGACAGGATAATGGCTACACCTTC. It specifies CASSFGQDNGYTF.

The sample holds a few counts of this clone. The chain uses TRBV19 and TRBJ2-3; D may be TRBD2 (5 bases). V lost 4 bases and J 1 base, leaving 12 bases between the germline ends. Germline CDR1 LNHDA, CDR2 SQIVND (reference sequence). The CDR3 consists of 15 residues. The CDR3 reads CASSNGGGGTDTQYF. The CDR3 nucleotides are TGTGCCAGTAGTAACGGAGGAGGTGGCACAGATACGCAGTATTTT.

This rearrangement joins TRBV5-4 to TRBJ2-3; 7 nucleotides align to TRBD2. The CDR3 is 17 residues long. V shed 1 base and J 1 base; nucleotides not matched to a gene: 9. Germline-derived CDR1 and CDR2 are SGHNT and YYREEE (reference sequence). The CDR3 region is CASSLPRGGKGTDTQYF. CDR3 bases: TGTGCCAGCAGCTTGCCCCGGGGAGGGAAAGGCACAGATACGCAGTATTTT.

The V call is TRBV19, the J call TRBJ2-1, with TRBD2 identical over 10 bases. Germline CDR1 and CDR2: LNHDA and SQIVND (reference sequence). V lost 4 bases and J lost 7; bases outside the gene matches: 7. The CDR3 is made up of 15 amino acids. CDR3 in amino acids: CASSRTSGPLNEQFF. The CDR3 nucleotides are TGTGCCAGTAGTAGGACTAGCGGACCGCTTAATGAGCAGTTCTTC.